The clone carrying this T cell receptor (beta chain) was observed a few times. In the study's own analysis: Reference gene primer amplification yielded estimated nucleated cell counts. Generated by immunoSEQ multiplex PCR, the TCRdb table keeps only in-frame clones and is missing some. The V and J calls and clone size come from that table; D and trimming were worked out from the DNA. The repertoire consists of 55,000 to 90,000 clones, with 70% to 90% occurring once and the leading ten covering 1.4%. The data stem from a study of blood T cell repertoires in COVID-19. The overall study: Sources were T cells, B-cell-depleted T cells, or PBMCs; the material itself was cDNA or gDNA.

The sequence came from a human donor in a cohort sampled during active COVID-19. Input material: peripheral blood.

The CDR3 region has the DNA TGTGCCAGCAGTGAACGCGGGAGAACCTACGAGCAGTACTTC. Protein: CASSERGRTYEQYF. The chain is built from TRBV2 and TRBJ2-7; 7 bases match TRBD2. Germline lookup yields CDR1 SNHLY and CDR2 FYNNEI. V gave up 2 bases and J gave up 2 bases; unmatched junction bases: 3. The CDR3 covers 14 residues. The full variable domain, completed using reference TRBV2 and TRBJ2-7, is EPEVTQTPSHQVTQMGQEVILRCVPISNHLYFYWYRQILGQKVEFLVSFYNNEISEKSEIFDDQFSVERPDGSNFTLKIRSTKLEDSAMYFCASSERGRTYEQYFGPGTRLTVT.